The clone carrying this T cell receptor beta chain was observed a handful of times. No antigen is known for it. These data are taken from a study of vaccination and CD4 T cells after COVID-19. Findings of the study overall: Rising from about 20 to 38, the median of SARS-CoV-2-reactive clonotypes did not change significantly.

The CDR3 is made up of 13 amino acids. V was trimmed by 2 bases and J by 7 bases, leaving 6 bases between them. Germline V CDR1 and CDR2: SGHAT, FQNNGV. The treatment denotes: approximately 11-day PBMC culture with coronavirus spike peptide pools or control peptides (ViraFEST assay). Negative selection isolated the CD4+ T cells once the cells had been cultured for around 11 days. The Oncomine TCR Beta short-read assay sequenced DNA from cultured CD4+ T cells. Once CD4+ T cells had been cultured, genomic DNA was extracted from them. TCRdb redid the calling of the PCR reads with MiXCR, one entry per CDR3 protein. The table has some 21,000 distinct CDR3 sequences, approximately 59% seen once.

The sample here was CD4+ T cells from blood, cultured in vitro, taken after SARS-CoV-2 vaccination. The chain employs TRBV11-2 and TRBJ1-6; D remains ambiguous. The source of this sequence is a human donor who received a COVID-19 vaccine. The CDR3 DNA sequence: TGTGCCAGCAGCTTAAAAGTGAATTCACCCCTCCACTTT. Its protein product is CASSLKVNSPLHF.